The rows below give T cell receptor beta chains drawn from one sample of a study of T cells in Graves' hyperthyroidism and ophthalmopathy. TCRdb itself ran the multiplex PCR reads through MiXCR, one entry per CDR3 protein. The sample lists about 510,000 distinct CDR3 sequences, 12% to 15% occurring once. The material sequenced was blood. These receptors originate from a middle-aged woman with Graves' hyperthyroidism. Both conserved end residues are part of each CDR3. The D gene is left open where the match is weak. Some rows mark clone size as missing; the rest say once, few, many or name a class of expanded clone.

v_call: TRBV27; clone_size: many; d_call: TRBD1; j_call: TRBJ2-7; cdr3_aa: CASSLSGQTYYEQYF; cdr3_nt: TGTGCCAGCAGTTTATCGGGACAGACATACTACGAGCAGTACTTC
v_call: TRBV20-1; clone_size: many; d_call: NA; j_call: TRBJ1-2; cdr3_aa: CSASRGVGGYTF; cdr3_nt: TGCAGTGCATCCCGGGGGGTCGGAGGCTACACCTTC
v_call: TRBV20-1; clone_size: NA; d_call: NA; j_call: TRBJ2-7; cdr3_aa: CSARYPSYEQYF; cdr3_nt: TGCAGTGCTAGATACCCCAGCTACGAGCAGTACTTC
v_call: TRBV7-3; clone_size: many; d_call: TRBD2; j_call: TRBJ2-3; cdr3_aa: CASSPGAGGFTDTQYF; cdr3_nt: TGTGCCAGCAGCCCAGGAGCGGGAGGTTTCACAGATACGCAGTATTTT
v_call: TRBV20-1; clone_size: many; d_call: TRBD2; j_call: TRBJ2-3; cdr3_aa: CSAPPGGSTDTQYF; cdr3_nt: TGCAGTGCTCCCCCGGGGGGTTCCACAGATACGCAGTATTTT
v_call: TRBV12-3/TRBV12-4; clone_size: many; d_call: NA; j_call: TRBJ2-2; cdr3_aa: CASSHRQLNTGVLFF; cdr3_nt: TGTGCCAGCAGCCATCGACAGCTAAACACCGGGGTTCTGTTTTTT
v_call: TRBV29-1; clone_size: NA; d_call: NA; j_call: TRBJ2-2; cdr3_aa: CSVRKGYVDTGELFF; cdr3_nt: TGCAGCGTAAGAAAGGGGTATGTCGACACCGGGGAGCTGTTTTTT
v_call: TRBV20-1; clone_size: many; d_call: TRBD2; j_call: TRBJ2-1; cdr3_aa: CSARASGLRGYNEQFF; cdr3_nt: TGCAGTGCTAGAGCTAGCGGACTAAGGGGCTACAATGAGCAGTTCTTC
v_call: TRBV7-8; clone_size: medium-sized; d_call: NA; j_call: TRBJ2-5; cdr3_aa: CASSPPVKETQYF; cdr3_nt: TGTGCCAGCAGCCCGCCGGTGAAAGAGACCCAGTACTTC
v_call: TRBV7-2; clone_size: many; d_call: NA; j_call: TRBJ2-4; cdr3_aa: CASSFGGDIQYF; cdr3_nt: TGTGCCAGCAGCTTCGGGGGAGACATTCAGTACTTC
v_call: TRBV15; clone_size: few; d_call: NA; j_call: TRBJ2-1; cdr3_aa: CATSREGRATYNEQFF; cdr3_nt: TGTGCCACCAGCAGAGAGGGAAGAGCCACCTACAATGAGCAGTTCTTC